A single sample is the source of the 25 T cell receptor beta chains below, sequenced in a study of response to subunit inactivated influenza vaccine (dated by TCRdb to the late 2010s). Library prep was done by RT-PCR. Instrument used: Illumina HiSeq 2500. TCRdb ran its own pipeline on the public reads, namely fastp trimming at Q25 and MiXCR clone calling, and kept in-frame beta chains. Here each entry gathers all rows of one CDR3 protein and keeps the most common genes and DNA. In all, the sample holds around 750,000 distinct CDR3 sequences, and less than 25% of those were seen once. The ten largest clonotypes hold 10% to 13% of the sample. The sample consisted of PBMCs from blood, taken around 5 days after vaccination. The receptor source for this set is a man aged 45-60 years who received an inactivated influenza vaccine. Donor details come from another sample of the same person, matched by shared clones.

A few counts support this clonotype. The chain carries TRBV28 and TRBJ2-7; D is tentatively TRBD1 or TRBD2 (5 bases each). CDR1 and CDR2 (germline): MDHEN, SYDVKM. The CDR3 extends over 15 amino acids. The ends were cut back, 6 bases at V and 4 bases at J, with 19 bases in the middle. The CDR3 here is CASSYSRGSFYEQYF. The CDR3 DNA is TGTGCCAGCAGCTATTCGAGGGGCAGTTTTTACGAGCAGTACTTC.

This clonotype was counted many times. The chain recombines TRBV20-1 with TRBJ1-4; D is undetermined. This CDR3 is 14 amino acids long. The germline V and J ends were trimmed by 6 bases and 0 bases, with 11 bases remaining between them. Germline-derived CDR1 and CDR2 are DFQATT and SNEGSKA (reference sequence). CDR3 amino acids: CSAQRTATNEKLFF. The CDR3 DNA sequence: TGCAGTGCCCAGAGAACTGCAACTAATGAAAAACTGTTTTTT.

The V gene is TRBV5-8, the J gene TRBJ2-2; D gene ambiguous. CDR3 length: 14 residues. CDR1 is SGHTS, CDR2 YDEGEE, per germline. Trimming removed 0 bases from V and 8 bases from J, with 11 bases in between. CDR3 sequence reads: CASSLGAGYGELFF. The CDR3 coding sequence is TGTGCCAGCAGCTTGGGAGCTGGCTATGGGGAGCTGTTTTTT. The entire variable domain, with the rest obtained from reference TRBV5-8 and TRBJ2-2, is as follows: EAGVTQSPTHLIKTRGQQATLRCSPISGHTSVYWYQQALGLGLQFLLWYDEGEERNRGNFPPRFSGRQFPNYSSELNVNALELEDSALYLCASSLGAGYGELFFGEGSRLTVL.

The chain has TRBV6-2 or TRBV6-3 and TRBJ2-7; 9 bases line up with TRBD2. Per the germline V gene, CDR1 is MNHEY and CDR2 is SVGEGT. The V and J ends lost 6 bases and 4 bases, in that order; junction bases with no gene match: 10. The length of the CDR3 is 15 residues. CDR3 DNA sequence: TGTGCCAGCAGCGGGTCAAGCGGGAGGAGATACGAGCAGTACTTC. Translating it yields CASSGSSGRRYEQYF.

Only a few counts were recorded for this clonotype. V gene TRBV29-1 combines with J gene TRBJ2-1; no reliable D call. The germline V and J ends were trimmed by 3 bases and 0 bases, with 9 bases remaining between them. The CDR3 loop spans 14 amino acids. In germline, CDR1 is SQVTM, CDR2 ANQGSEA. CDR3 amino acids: CSVDLRFSYNEQFF. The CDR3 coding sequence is TGCAGCGTTGATTTACGGTTCTCCTACAATGAGCAGTTCTTC.

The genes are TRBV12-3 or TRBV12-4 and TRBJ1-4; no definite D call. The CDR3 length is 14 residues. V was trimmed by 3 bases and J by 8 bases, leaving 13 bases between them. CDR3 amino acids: CASSFDGLREKLFF. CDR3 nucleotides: TGTGCCAGCAGTTTCGACGGACTCCGGGAAAAACTGTTTTTT.

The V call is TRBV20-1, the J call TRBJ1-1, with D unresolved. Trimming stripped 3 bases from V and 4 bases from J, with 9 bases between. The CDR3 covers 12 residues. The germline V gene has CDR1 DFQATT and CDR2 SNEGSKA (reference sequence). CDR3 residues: CSASVASTEAFF. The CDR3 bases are TGCAGTGCTAGCGTTGCGAGCACTGAAGCTTTCTTT.

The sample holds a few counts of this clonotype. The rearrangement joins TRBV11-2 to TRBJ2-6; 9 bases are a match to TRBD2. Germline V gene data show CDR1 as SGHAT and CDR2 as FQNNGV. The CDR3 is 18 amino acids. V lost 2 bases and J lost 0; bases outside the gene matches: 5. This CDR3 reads CASSLFAGGLSGANVLTF. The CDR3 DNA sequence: TGTGCCAGCAGCTTATTCGCGGGAGGGCTCTCTGGGGCCAACGTCCTGACTTTC.

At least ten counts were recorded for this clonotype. CDR3 coding DNA: TGCAGCGCCCAGACAGGGCTTGAGCAGTTCTTC. Encoded protein: CSAQTGLEQFF. The chain uses TRBV29-1 and TRBJ2-1, with 7 bases lining up with TRBD1. CDR1 and CDR2 (germline): SQVTM, ANQGSEA. The length of the CDR3 is 11 residues. J was trimmed by 9 bases and V by 7 bases; bases with no gene match: 6.

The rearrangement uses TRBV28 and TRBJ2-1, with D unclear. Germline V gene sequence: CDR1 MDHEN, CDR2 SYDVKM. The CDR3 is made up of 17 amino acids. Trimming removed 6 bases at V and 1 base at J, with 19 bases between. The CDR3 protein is CASSLSRGPWSYNEQFF. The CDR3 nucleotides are TGTGCCAGCAGCCTCAGCCGCGGCCCCTGGTCCTACAATGAGCAGTTCTTC.

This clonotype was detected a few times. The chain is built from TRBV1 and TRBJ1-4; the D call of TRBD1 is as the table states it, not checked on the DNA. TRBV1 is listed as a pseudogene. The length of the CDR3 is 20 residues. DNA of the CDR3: TGCACCAGCAGCCAAGGGCTTCGGTCGCAGGGGGGTACGGAGGGTGAAAAACTGTTTTTT. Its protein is CTSSQGLRSQGGTEGEKLFF.

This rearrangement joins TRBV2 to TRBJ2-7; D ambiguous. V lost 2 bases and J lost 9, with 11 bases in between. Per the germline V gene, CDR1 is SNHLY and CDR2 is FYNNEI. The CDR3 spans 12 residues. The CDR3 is CASSESVNAQYF. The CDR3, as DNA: TGTGCCAGCAGTGAAAGCGTGAACGCGCAGTACTTC.

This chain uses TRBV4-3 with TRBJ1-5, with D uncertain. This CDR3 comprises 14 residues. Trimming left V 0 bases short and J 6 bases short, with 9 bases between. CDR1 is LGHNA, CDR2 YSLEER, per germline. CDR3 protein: CASSQDTLAQPQHF. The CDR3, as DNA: TGCGCCAGCAGCCAAGATACACTAGCTCAGCCCCAGCATTTT.

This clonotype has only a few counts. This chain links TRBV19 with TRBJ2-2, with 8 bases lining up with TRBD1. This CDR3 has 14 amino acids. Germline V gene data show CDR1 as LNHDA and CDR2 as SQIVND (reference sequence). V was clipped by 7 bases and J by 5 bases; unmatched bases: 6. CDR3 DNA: TGTGCCAGTAAACAGGGGGTTATTACCGGGGAGCTGTTTTTT. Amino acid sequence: CASKQGVITGELFF.

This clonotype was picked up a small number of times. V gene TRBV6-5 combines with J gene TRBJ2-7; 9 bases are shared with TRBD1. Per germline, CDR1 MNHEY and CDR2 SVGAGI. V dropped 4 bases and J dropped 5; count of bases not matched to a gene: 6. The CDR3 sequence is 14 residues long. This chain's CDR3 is CASSSTGGRHEQYF. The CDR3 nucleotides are TGTGCCAGCAGTTCCACAGGGGGCCGCCACGAGCAGTACTTC.

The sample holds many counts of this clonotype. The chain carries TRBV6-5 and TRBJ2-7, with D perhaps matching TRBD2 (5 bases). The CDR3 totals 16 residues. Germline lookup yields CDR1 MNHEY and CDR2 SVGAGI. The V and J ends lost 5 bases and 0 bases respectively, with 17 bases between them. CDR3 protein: CASSPRQLLASYEQYF. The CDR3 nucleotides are TGTGCCAGCAGTCCCCGGCAACTGCTAGCCTCCTACGAGCAGTACTTC.

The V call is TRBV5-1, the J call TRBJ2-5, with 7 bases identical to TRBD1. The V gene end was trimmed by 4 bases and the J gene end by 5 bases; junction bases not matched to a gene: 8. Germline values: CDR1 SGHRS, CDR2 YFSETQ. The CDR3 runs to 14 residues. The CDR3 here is CASSGIDRAETQYF. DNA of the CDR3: TGCGCCAGCAGCGGGATAGACAGGGCCGAGACCCAGTACTTC.

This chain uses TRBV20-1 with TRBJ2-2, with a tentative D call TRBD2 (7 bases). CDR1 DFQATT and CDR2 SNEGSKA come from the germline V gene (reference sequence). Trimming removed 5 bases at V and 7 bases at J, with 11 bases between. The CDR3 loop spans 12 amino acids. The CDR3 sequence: CSAEGGNGELFF. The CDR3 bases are TGCAGTGCTGAGGGGGGGAACGGGGAGCTGTTTTTT.

Here the CDR3 reads CASSFLDEGEQFF. CDR3 nucleotide sequence: TGTGCCAGCAGCTTTCTGGACGAAGGTGAGCAGTTCTTC. The rearrangement links TRBV7-9 to TRBJ2-1; D not certain. Germline V CDR1 and CDR2: SEHNR, FQNEAQ (reference sequence). This CDR3 has 13 amino acids. V was clipped by 3 bases and J by 9 bases, with 12 bases between them.

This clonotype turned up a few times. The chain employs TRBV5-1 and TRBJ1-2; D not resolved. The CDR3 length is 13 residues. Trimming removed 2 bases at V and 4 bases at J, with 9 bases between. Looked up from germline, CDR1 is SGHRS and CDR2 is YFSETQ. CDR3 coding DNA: TGCGCCAGCAGCTTACAGAAGCCCTATGGCTACACCTTC. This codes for CASSLQKPYGYTF.

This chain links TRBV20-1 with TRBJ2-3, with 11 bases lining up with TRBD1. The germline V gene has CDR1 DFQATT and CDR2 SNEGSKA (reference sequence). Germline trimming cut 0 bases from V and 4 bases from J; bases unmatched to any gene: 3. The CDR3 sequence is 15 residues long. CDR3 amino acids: CSARDGQGAADTQYF. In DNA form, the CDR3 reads TGCAGTGCTAGAGATGGACAGGGGGCGGCAGATACGCAGTATTTT.

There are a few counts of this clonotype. The CDR3 is CASRTFGGSTGELFF. The DNA of the CDR3 is TGTGCCAGCAGGACCTTCGGAGGGAGCACCGGGGAGCTGTTTTTT. This chain links TRBV7-2 with TRBJ2-2; D possibly corresponds to TRBD2 (6 bases). The germline V and J ends were trimmed by 6 bases and 4 bases, with 15 bases remaining between them. This CDR3 is 15 amino acids long. In germline, CDR1 is SGHTA, CDR2 FQGNSA.

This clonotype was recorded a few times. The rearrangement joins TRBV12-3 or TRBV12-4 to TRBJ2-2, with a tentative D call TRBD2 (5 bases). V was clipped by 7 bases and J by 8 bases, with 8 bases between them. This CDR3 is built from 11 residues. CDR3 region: CASTSGGELFF. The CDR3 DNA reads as TGTGCCAGCACCTCGGGGGGGGAGCTGTTTTTT.

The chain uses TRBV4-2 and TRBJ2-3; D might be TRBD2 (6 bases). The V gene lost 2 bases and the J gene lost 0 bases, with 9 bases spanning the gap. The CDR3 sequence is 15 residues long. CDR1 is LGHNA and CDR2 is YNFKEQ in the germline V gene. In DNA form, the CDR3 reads TGTGCCAGCAGCCAAACTAGCAGGAGCACAGATACGCAGTATTTT. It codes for CASSQTSRSTDTQYF.

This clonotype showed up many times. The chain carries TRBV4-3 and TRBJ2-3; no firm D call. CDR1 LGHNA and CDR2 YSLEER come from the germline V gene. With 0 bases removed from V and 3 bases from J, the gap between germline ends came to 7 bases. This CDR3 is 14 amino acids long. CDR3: CASSQDLRTDTQYF. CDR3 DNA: TGCGCCAGCAGCCAAGATCTTCGGACAGATACGCAGTATTTT.